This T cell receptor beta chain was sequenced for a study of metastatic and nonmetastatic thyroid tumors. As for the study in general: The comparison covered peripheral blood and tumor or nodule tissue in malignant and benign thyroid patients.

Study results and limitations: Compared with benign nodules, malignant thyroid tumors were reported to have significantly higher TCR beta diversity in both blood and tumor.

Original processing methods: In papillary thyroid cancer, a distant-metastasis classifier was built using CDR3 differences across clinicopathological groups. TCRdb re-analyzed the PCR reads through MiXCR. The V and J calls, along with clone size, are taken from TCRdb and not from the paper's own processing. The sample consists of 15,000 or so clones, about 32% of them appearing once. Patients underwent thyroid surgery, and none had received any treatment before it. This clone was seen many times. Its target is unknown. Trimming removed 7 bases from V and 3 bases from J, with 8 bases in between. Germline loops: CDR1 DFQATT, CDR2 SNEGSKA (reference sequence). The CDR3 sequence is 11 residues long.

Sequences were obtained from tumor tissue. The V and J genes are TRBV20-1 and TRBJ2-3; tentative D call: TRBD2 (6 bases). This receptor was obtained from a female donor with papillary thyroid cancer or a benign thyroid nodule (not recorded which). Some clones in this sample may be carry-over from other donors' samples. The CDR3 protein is CSVGRTDTQYF. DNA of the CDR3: TGCAGTGTTGGGAGGACAGATACGCAGTATTTT.